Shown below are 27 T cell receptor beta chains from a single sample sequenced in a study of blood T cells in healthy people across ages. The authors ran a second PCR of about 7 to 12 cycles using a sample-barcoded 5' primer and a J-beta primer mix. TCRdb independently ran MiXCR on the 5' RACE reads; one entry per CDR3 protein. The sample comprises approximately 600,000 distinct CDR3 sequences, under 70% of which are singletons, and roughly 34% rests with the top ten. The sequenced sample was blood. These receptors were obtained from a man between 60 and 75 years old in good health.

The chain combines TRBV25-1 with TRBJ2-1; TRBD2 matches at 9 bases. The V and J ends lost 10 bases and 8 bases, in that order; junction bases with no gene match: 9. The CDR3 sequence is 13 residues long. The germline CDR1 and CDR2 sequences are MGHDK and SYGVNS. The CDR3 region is CATGASGGYEQFF. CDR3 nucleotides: TGTGCCACCGGAGCGAGCGGGGGGTATGAGCAGTTCTTC.

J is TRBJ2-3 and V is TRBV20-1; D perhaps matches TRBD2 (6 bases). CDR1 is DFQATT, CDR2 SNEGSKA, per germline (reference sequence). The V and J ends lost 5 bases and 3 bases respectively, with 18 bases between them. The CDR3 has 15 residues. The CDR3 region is CSAPRPTSRTDTQYF. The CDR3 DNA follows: TGCAGTGCTCCCCGCCCGACTAGTAGGACAGATACGCAGTATTTT.

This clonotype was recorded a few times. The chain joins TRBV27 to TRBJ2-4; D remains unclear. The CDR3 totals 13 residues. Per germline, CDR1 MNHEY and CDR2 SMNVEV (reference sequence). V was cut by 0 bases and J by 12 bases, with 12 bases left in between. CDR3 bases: TGTGCCAGCAGTTTATCCCCCTCCCGGACTCAGTACTTC. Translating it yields CASSLSPSRTQYF.

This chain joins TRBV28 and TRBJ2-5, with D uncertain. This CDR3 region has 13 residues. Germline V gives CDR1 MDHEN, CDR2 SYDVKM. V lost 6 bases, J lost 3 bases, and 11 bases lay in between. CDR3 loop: CASSRTNKETQYF. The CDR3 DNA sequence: TGTGCCAGCAGCCGGACCAACAAAGAGACCCAGTACTTC. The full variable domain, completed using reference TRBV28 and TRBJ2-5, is DVKVTQSSRYLVKRTGEKVFLECVQDMDHENMFWYRQDPGLGLRLIYFSYDVKMKEKGDIPEGYSVSREKKERFSLILESASTNQTSMYLCASSRTNKETQYFGPGTRLLVL.

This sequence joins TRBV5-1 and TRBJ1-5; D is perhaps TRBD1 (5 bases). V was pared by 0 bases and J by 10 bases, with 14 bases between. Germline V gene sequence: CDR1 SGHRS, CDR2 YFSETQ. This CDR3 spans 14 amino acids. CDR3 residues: CASSLDPGLGPQHF. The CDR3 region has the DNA TGCGCCAGCAGCTTGGATCCGGGGCTCGGACCCCAGCATTTT.

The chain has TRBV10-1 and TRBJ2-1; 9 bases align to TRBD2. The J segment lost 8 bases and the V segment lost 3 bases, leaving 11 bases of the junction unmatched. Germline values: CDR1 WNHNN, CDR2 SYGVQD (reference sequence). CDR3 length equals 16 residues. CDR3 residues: CASSDTGLALGDEQFF. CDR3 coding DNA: TGCGCCAGCAGTGATACGGGACTAGCCCTCGGGGATGAGCAGTTCTTC.

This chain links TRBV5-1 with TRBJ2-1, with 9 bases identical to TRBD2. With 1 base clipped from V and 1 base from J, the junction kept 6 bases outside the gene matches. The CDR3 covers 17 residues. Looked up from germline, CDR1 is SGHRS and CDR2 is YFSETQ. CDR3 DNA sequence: TGCGCCAGCAGCTTGAGTCCTAGCGGGGAGTCCTACAATGAGCAGTTCTTC. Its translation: CASSLSPSGESYNEQFF.

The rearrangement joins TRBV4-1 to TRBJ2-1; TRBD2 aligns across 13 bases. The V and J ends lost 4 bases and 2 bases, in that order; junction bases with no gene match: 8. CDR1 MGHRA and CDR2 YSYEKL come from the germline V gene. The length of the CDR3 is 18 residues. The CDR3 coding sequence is TGCGCCAGCAGCCCCCTGGGGACTAGCGGGGACGCCTACAATGAGCAGTTCTTC. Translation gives CASSPLGTSGDAYNEQFF.

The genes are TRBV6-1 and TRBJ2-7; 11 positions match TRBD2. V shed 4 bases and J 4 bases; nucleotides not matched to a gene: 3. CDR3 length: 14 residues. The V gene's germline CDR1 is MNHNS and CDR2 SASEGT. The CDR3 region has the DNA TGTGCCAGCAGTGTGCGACTAGCGGGGTACGAGCAGTACTTC. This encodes CASSVRLAGYEQYF.

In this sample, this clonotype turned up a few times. In DNA form, the CDR3 reads TGTGCCAGCAGCTTCGGGGAATCCTACGAGCAGTACTTC. This encodes CASSFGESYEQYF. The rearrangement links TRBV4-2 to TRBJ2-7; tentative D call: TRBD2 (5 bases). Trimming removed 5 bases from V and 1 base from J, with 9 bases in between. CDR3 length equals 13 residues. Germline assignment: CDR1 LGHNA and CDR2 YNFKEQ.

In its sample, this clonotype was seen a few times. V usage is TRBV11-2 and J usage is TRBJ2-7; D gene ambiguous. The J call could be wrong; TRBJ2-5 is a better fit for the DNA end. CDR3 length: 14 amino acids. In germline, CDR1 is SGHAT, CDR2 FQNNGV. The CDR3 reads CASSLDGRRETQYF. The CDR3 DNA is TGTGCCAGCAGCTTAGATGGGCGGAGAGAGACCCAGTACTTC.

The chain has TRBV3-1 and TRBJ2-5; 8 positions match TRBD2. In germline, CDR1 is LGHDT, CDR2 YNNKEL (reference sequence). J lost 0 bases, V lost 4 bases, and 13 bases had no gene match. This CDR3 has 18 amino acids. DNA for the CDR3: TGTGCCAGCAGCCCACGACTGGGCGGGGGGCCCTACCAAGAGACCCAGTACTTC. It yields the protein CASSPRLGGGPYQETQYF.

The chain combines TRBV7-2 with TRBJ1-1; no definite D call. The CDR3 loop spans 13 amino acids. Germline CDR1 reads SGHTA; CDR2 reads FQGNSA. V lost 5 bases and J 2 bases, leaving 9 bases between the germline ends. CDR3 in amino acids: CASSRDFNTEAFF. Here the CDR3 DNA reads TGTGCCAGCAGCCGGGATTTTAACACTGAAGCTTTCTTT.

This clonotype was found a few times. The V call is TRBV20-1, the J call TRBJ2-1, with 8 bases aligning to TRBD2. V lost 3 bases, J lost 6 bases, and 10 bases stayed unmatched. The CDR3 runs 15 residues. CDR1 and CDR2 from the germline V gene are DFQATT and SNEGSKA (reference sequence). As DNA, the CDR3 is TGCAGTGCTAGTCCCCGGGGCGGGGGGTTCAATGAGCAGTTCTTC. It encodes CSASPRGGGFNEQFF.

CDR3 residues: CASSEGHLYEQYF. Here the CDR3 DNA reads TGTGCCAGCAGTGAAGGACACCTCTACGAGCAGTACTTC. J is TRBJ2-4 and V is TRBV2; D remains ambiguous. The closer fit of TRBJ2-7 to the DNA end suggests the J call may be wrong. The CDR3 runs 13 residues. Germline values: CDR1 SNHLY, CDR2 FYNNEI.

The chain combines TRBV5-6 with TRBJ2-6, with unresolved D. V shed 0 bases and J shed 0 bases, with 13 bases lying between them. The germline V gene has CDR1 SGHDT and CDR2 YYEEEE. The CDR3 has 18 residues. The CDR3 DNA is TGTGCCAGCAGCTTGGTGGCCGGCAGGAACTCTGGGGCCAACGTCCTGACTTTC. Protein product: CASSLVAGRNSGANVLTF.

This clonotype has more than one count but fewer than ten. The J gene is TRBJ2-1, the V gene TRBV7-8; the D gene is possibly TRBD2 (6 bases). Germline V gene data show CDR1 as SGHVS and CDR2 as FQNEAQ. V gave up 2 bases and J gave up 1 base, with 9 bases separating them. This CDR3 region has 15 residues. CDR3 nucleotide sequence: TGTGCCAGCAGCTTATGGGGGGAGTCCTACAATGAGCAGTTCTTC. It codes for CASSLWGESYNEQFF.

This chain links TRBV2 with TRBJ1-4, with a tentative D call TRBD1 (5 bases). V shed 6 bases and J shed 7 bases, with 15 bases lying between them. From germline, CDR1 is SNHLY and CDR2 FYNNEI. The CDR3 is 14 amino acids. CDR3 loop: CASRRGERIEKLFF. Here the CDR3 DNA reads TGTGCCAGCAGGAGAGGGGAGCGAATTGAAAAACTGTTTTTT. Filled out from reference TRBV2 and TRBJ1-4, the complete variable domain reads EPEVTQTPSHQVTQMGQEVILRCVPISNHLYFYWYRQILGQKVEFLVSFYNNEISEKSEIFDDQFSVERPDGSNFTLKIRSTKLEDSAMYFCASRRGERIEKLFFGSGTQLSVL.

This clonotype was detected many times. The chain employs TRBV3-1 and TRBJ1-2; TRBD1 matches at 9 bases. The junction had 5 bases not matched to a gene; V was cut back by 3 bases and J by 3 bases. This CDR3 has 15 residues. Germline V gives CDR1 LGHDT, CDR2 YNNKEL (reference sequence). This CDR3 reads CASSQGQGMDYGYTF. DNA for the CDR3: TGTGCCAGCAGCCAGGGACAGGGTATGGACTATGGCTACACCTTC.

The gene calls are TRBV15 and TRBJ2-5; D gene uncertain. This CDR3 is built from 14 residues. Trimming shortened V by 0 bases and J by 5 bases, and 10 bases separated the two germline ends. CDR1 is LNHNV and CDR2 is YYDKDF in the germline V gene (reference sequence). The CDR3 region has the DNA TGTGCCACCAGCAGAGATCAAGTGTCCGAGACCCAGTACTTC. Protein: CATSRDQVSETQYF.

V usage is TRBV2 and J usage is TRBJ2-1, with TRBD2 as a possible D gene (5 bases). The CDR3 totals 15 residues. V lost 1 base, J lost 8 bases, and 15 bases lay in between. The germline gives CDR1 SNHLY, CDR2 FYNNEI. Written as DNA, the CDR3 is TGTGCCAGCAGTGAAGGTGAAGGCGGGCGGGATGAGCAGTTCTTC. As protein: CASSEGEGGRDEQFF. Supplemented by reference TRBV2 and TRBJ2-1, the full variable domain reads EPEVTQTPSHQVTQMGQEVILRCVPISNHLYFYWYRQILGQKVEFLVSFYNNEISEKSEIFDDQFSVERPDGSNFTLKIRSTKLEDSAMYFCASSEGEGGRDEQFFGPGTRLTVL.

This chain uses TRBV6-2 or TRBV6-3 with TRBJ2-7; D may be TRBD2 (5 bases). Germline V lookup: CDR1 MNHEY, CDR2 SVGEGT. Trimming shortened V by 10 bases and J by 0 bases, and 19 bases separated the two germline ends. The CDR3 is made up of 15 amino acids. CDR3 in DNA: TGTGCCACCGGGCGGCAGAGGGCGAGCTCCTACGAGCAGTACTTC. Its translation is CATGRQRASSYEQYF.

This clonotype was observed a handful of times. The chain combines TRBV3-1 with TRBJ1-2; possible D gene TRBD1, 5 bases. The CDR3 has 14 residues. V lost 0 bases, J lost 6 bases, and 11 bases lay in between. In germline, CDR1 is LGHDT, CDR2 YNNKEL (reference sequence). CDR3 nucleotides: TGTGCCAGCAGCCAAGATGCAGGCAGGGATGGCTACACCTTC. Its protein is CASSQDAGRDGYTF.

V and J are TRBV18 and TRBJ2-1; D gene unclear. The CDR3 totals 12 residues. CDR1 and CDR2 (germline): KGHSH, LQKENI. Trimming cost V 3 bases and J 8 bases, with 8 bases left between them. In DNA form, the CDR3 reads TGTGCCAGCTCACCCGACCGCGATGAGCAGTTCTTC. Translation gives CASSPDRDEQFF.

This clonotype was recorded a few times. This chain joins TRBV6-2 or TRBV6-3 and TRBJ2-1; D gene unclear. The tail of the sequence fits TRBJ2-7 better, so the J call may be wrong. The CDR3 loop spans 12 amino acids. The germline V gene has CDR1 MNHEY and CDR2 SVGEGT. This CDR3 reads CASSYSYNEQYF. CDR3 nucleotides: TGTGCCAGCAGTTACTCCTACAATGAGCAGTACTTC.

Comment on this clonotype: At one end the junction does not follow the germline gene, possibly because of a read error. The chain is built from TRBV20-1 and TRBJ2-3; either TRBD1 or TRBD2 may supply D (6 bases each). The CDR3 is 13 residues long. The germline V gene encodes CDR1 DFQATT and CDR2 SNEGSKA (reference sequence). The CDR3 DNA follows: TGCAGTACTAGCCTGGCAGGGGAAGATACGCAGTATTTT. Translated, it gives CSTSLAGEDTQYF.

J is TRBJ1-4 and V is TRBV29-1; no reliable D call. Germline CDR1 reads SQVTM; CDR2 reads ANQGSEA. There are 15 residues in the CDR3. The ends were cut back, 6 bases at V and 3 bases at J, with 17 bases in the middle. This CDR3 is CSVAGQDEPNEKLFF. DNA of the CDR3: TGCAGCGTAGCTGGCCAGGACGAGCCTAATGAAAAACTGTTTTTT.